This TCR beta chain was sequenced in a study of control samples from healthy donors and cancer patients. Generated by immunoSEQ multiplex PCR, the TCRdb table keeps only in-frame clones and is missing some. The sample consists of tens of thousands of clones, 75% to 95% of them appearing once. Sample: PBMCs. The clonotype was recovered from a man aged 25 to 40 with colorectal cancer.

CDR3 sequence reads: CAISRQNVLGTEAFF. In DNA form, the CDR3 reads TGTGCCATCAGTCGCCAAAACGTCCTTGGAACTGAAGCTTTCTTT. The V call is TRBV10-3, the J call TRBJ1-1; D is uncertain. From germline, CDR1 is ENHRY and CDR2 SYGVKD. The CDR3 consists of 15 residues. Trimming took 5 bases from V and 5 from J, leaving 18 bases between them.